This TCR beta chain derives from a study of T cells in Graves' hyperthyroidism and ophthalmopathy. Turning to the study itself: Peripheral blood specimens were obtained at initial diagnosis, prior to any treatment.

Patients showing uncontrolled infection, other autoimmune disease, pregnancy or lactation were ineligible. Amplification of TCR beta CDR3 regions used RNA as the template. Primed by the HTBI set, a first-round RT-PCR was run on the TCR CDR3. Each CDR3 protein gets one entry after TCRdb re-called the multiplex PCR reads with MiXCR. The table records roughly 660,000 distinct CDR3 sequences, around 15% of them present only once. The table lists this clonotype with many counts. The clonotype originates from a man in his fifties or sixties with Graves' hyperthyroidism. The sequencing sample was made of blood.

CDR3 residues: CASSAGLGQETQYF. DNA of the CDR3: TGTGCCAGCAGTGCCGGACTAGGACAAGAGACCCAGTACTTC. The chain carries TRBV12-3 or TRBV12-4 and TRBJ2-5, with TRBD2 matching over 7 bases. The J segment lost 2 bases and the V segment lost 5 bases, leaving 5 bases of the junction unmatched. The CDR3 spans 14 residues.